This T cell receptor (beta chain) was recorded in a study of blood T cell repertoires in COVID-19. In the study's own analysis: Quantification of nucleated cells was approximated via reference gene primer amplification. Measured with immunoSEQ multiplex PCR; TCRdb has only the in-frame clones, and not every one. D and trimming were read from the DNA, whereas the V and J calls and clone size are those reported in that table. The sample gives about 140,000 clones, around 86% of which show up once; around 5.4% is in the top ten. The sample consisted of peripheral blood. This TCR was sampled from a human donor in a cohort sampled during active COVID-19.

CDR3 sequence reads: CASRDRPAEQYF. CDR3 DNA: TGTGCCAGCAGGGACAGGCCGGCCGAGCAGTACTTC. The chain is built from TRBV28 and TRBJ2-7, with 7 bases lining up with TRBD1. The CDR3 consists of 12 residues. With V trimmed by 6 bases and J by 6 bases, 5 bases remained unmatched. CDR1 is MDHEN, CDR2 SYDVKM, per germline.